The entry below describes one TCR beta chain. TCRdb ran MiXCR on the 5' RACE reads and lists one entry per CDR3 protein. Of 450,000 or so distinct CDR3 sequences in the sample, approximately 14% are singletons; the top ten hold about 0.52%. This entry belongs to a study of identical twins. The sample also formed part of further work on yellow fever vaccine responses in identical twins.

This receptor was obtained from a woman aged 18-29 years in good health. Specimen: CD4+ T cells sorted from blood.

CDR3 nucleotide sequence: TGCAGTGCTCTAGGGGCAACTAATGAAAAACTGTTTTTT. Encoded protein: CSALGATNEKLFF. The chain joins TRBV20-1 to TRBJ1-4; D may be TRBD1 (5 bases). The CDR3 is 13 residues long. Trimming took off 5 bases at V and 0 bases at J, with 7 bases between the two ends. Germline CDR1 and CDR2: DFQATT and SNEGSKA (reference sequence).